A selection of T cell receptor beta chains follows, all from one sample in a study. TCRdb ran MiXCR on the 5' RACE reads and lists one entry per CDR3 protein. The table records around 4,800 distinct CDR3 sequences, 70% to 80% of them present only once. The sample consisted of naive CD4+ T cells sorted from blood. These receptors originate from a female donor with breast cancer. CDR3s include the opening cysteine and the closing phenylalanine or tryptophan. D genes are given only for firm matches. Expanded clones get a size class; other rows say once, few or many, or leave the size out.

>.|TRBV10-3|.|TRBJ1-4
TGTGCCATCGGGATAACGCCTAATGAAAAACTGTTTTTT
CAIGITPNEKLFF
>.|TRBV12-3/TRBV12-4|.|TRBJ1-5
TGTGCCAGCAGTGGGGGGTACGGGGTTAGCAATCAGCCCCAGCGTTTT
CASSGGYGVSNQPQRF
>.|TRBV29-1|.|TRBJ1-2
TGCAGCGTTGACCCGTTTGGAGACTATGGCTACACCTTC
CSVDPFGDYGYTF
>once|TRBV20-1|.|TRBJ2-3
TGCAGTGCAACCCTACCGGGCTTTGGAAGCGCAGATACGCAGTATTTT
CSATLPGFGSADTQYF
>.|TRBV7-9|.|TRBJ1-1
TGTGCCAGCAGCTTCGGCCCTAACACTGAAGCTTTCTTT
CASSFGPNTEAFF
>.|TRBV11-1|.|TRBJ2-2
TGTGCCAGCAGCCGACTAGCCGGGGAGCTGTTTTTT
CASSRLAGELFF
>.|TRBV7-9|.|TRBJ1-1
TGTGCCAGCAGCCAATATGGGACACTGAACACTGAAGCTTTCTTT
CASSQYGTLNTEAFF
>.|TRBV12-3/TRBV12-4|TRBD1|TRBJ1-2
TGTGCCAGCAGTTTGGTCGGACAGGGTGAATATGGCTACACCTTC
CASSLVGQGEYGYTF
>.|TRBV5-1|.|TRBJ2-5
TGCGCCAGCAGCCCCGGGACCCAAGAGACCCAGTACTTC
CASSPGTQETQYF
>.|TRBV7-2|TRBD2|TRBJ2-7
TGTGCCAGCAGACCGGGCGGGGGCTCCTACGAGCAGTACTTC
CASRPGGGSYEQYF
>.|TRBV29-1|TRBD1|TRBJ2-3
TGCAGCGTTGAAGAAAGGGACAGGGCTCCAGATACGCAGTATTTT
CSVEERDRAPDTQYF
>.|TRBV5-1|TRBD1|TRBJ1-2
TGCGCTAGCAGCCTGGGGACAGACTATGGCTACACCTTC
CASSLGTDYGYTF
>.|TRBV11-2|.|TRBJ2-7
TGTGCCAGCAGCTTAGATGGGGGCAGCTACGAGCAGTACTTC
CASSLDGGSYEQYF